The rows below give T cell receptor beta chains drawn from one sample of a study of blood T cell repertoires in COVID-19. Generated by immunoSEQ multiplex PCR, the TCRdb table keeps only in-frame clones and is missing some. The sample has about 37,000 clones, roughly 89% seen once. The specimen was peripheral blood. These TCRs come from a human donor in a cohort sampled during active COVID-19. The CDR3 runs from the conserved cysteine through the conserved F or W. A D gene is named only where the DNA matches it firmly. Expanded clones get a size class; other rows say once, few or many, or leave the size out.

v_gene	abundance	j_gene	d_gene	CDR3aa	CDR3nt
TRBV4-1	.	TRBJ2-2	TRBD2	CASSQYVAGTGELFF	TGCGCCAGCAGCCAATACGTAGCGGGCACCGGGGAGCTGTTTTTT
TRBV7-2	.	TRBJ2-1	.	CASSLQGSGYNEQFF	TGTGCCAGCAGCTTACAGGGCAGTGGGTACAATGAGCAGTTCTTC
TRBV30	.	TRBJ2-7	.	CAWSPRSSYEQYF	TGTGCCTGGAGTCCCCGGTCGTCCTACGAGCAGTACTTC
TRBV7-9	once	TRBJ1-2	.	CASSLGQAGNYGYTF	TGTGCCAGCAGCTTAGGACAGGCAGGGAACTATGGCTACACCTTC
TRBV28	.	TRBJ1-2	.	CASSAQGWGYTF	TGTGCCAGCAGTGCACAGGGATGGGGCTACACCTTC
TRBV7-2	.	TRBJ2-1	TRBD2	CASSSASGSDEQFF	TGTGCCAGCAGCTCAGCCAGCGGGAGCGATGAGCAGTTCTTC
TRBV12-3/TRBV12-4	.	TRBJ2-7	.	CASSFGGEQYF	TGTGCCAGCAGTTTCGGCGGTGAGCAGTACTTC
TRBV7-2	.	TRBJ2-7	TRBD2	CASSLSSSGSSYEQYF	TGTGCCAGCAGCTTAAGTAGTAGCGGGAGCTCCTACGAGCAGTACTTC
TRBV18	.	TRBJ2-5	.	CASSPPAVQETQYF	TGTGCCAGCTCACCACCGGCAGTCCAAGAGACCCAGTACTTC
TRBV24-1	.	TRBJ2-7	.	CATSDGPPYEQYF	TGTGCCACCAGTGATGGCCCGCCATACGAGCAGTACTTC
TRBV19	.	TRBJ2-5	.	CASRTADSPWETQYF	TGTGCCAGTCGGACTGCGGACAGCCCCTGGGAGACCCAGTACTTC
TRBV6-5	.	TRBJ1-5	TRBD1	CASSPGQGNQPQHF	TGTGCCAGCAGTCCCGGACAGGGGAATCAGCCCCAGCATTTT
TRBV19	.	TRBJ1-5	.	CASSIVSGTYNQPQHF	TGTGCCAGTAGTATAGTGAGCGGGACCTACAATCAGCCCCAGCATTTT
TRBV25-1	.	TRBJ1-1	.	CASSEFGGMNTEAFF	TGTGCCAGCAGTGAATTTGGGGGGATGAACACTGAAGCTTTCTTT
TRBV18	.	TRBJ2-1	TRBD2	CASSSLSGSSYNEQFF	TGTGCCAGCTCAAGTCTGAGCGGGAGCTCCTACAATGAGCAGTTCTTC
TRBV7-2	.	TRBJ2-7	TRBD1	CASTSDRGMYEQYF	TGTGCCAGCACATCGGACAGGGGGATGTACGAGCAGTACTTC
TRBV28	once	TRBJ1-1	TRBD1	CASSPQGVTEAFF	TGTGCCAGCAGTCCCCAGGGGGTCACTGAAGCTTTCTTT
TRBV7-2	.	TRBJ2-1	.	CASSASWGQHHEQFF	TGTGCCAGCAGCGCCTCTTGGGGACAACACCATGAGCAGTTCTTC
TRBV3-1/TRBV3-2	.	TRBJ1-6	.	CASSPPGQYNSPLHF	TGTGCCAGCAGCCCACCGGGACAATATAATTCACCCCTCCACTTT
TRBV28	.	TRBJ2-7	.	CASSGTGTASYEQYF	TGTGCCAGCAGCGGAACAGGGACGGCCTCCTACGAGCAGTACTTC
TRBV5-1	.	TRBJ2-1	TRBD1	CASSITTGVSYNEQFF	TGCGCCAGCAGTATTACCACAGGGGTATCCTACAATGAGCAGTTCTTC
TRBV10-3	.	TRBJ2-7	.	CAIRRDIGTTYEQYF	TGTGCCATCAGGAGGGACATAGGAACCACTTACGAGCAGTACTTC
TRBV5-1	.	TRBJ2-7	.	CASSSQDSSYEQYF	TGCGCCAGCAGCTCGCAGGACAGCTCCTACGAGCAGTACTTC
TRBV10-3	.	TRBJ1-1	TRBD1	CAISGVQGSAFF	TGTGCCATCAGTGGGGTACAGGGGAGCGCTTTCTTT
TRBV15	once	TRBJ2-4	TRBD2	CATSPQASGGEINIQYF	TGTGCCACCAGCCCACAGGCTAGCGGGGGTGAGATAAACATTCAGTACTTC
TRBV7-9	.	TRBJ2-5	TRBD1	CASSLDGQGSQETQYF	TGTGCCAGCAGCTTAGACGGACAGGGGTCCCAAGAGACCCAGTACTTC
TRBV28	.	TRBJ2-4	.	CASGSTQLAKNIQYF	TGTGCCAGCGGATCTACACAGCTAGCCAAAAACATTCAGTACTTC
TRBV2	once	TRBJ1-5	.	CASSELGYQPQHF	TGTGCCAGCAGTGAACTAGGTTATCAGCCCCAGCATTTT
TRBV7-2	.	TRBJ2-7	.	CASSLESGSVEQYF	TGTGCCAGCAGCTTAGAGTCAGGGTCGGTGGAGCAGTACTTC
TRBV6-5	.	TRBJ1-5	.	CASSTASGNQPQHF	TGTGCCAGCAGCACCGCCTCGGGTAATCAGCCCCAGCATTTT
TRBV6-5	.	TRBJ2-3	TRBD1	CASRGQGTDTQYF	TGTGCCAGCAGAGGACAGGGCACAGATACGCAGTATTTT
TRBV27	.	TRBJ1-5	.	CASSPRQGNQPQHF	TGTGCCAGCAGTCCTAGACAGGGCAATCAGCCCCAGCATTTT
TRBV6-1	.	TRBJ1-3	.	CASSEAGSGNTIYF	TGTGCCAGCAGTGAGGCAGGCTCTGGAAACACCATATATTTT
TRBV6-2/TRBV6-3	.	TRBJ2-1	.	CASSYIGSEQFF	TGTGCCAGCAGTTACATCGGGAGTGAGCAGTTCTTC
TRBV4-3	.	TRBJ1-5	.	CASSQDPLSPQHF	TGCGCCAGCAGCCAAGATCCCCTTTCGCCCCAGCATTTT
TRBV27	once	TRBJ1-6	TRBD1	CASSLVQGANSPLHF	TGTGCCAGCAGTTTAGTGCAGGGGGCTAATTCACCCCTCCACTTT
TRBV6-1	.	TRBJ1-3	.	CASSEAGSGNTIYF	TGTGCCAGCAGTGAAGCGGGCTCCGGAAACACCATATATTTT
TRBV7-2	.	TRBJ1-1	.	CASSLLQYTEAFF	TGTGCCAGCAGCCTCCTCCAGTACACTGAAGCTTTCTTT
TRBV2	.	TRBJ2-7	.	CASSLEGRAYEQYF	TGTGCCAGCAGCCTGGAGGGTAGAGCCTACGAGCAGTACTTC
TRBV7-9	.	TRBJ2-5	TRBD1	CASSPGDRGGETQYF	TGTGCCAGCAGCCCAGGGGACAGGGGTGGCGAGACCCAGTACTTC
TRBV3-1/TRBV3-2	.	TRBJ2-3	TRBD2	CASSQDWGGSTDTQYF	TGTGCCAGCAGCCAAGATTGGGGGGGGAGCACAGATACGCAGTATTTT
TRBV9	.	TRBJ2-1	TRBD1	CASSPRDSIYNEQFF	TGTGCCAGCAGCCCCCGGGACAGCATCTACAATGAGCAGTTCTTC
TRBV6-1	once	TRBJ1-2	TRBD1	CASSEGQGKDGYTF	TGTGCCAGCAGTGAGGGACAGGGGAAGGATGGCTACACCTTC
TRBV20-1	.	TRBJ2-2	TRBD2	CSASRLAGGNGELFF	TGCAGTGCTAGTCGGCTAGCGGGGGGGAACGGGGAGCTGTTTTTT
TRBV29-1	.	TRBJ2-5	.	CSVERGYQETQYF	TGCAGCGTGGAGCGCGGGTACCAAGAGACCCAGTACTTC
TRBV6-2/TRBV6-3	.	TRBJ1-5	TRBD1	CASSRRGGQLYSNQPQHF	TGTGCCAGCAGCCGGAGAGGGGGACAGCTTTATAGCAATCAGCCCCAGCATTTT
TRBV28	.	TRBJ1-4	TRBD1	CASSLLGGNNEKLFF	TGTGCCAGCAGTCTACTAGGGGGCAATAATGAAAAACTGTTTTTT
TRBV11-3	.	TRBJ2-7	.	CASSSRIGSEGALYEQYF	TGTGCCAGCAGCTCTAGGATCGGGTCGGAAGGGGCCCTCTACGAGCAGTACTTC
TRBV28	.	TRBJ1-1	.	CASSGQLNTEAFF	TGTGCCAGCAGCGGACAGCTAAACACTGAAGCTTTCTTT
TRBV19	.	TRBJ2-1	.	CASSKSGASNEQFF	TGTGCCAGTAGTAAGTCAGGGGCTTCCAATGAGCAGTTCTTC
TRBV5-1	.	TRBJ2-7	.	CASSLDLTSITYEQYF	TGCGCCAGCAGCTTGGACCTCACAAGTATCACCTACGAGCAGTACTTC
TRBV21-1	.	TRBJ2-7	.	CASSKVSGRLIDEQYF	TGTGCCAGCAGCAAAGTGAGCGGGAGACTAATAGACGAGCAGTACTTC
TRBV27	.	TRBJ2-3	.	CASSLSFLTFSTDTQYF	TGTGCCAGCAGTTTATCGTTCCTTACTTTTTCCACAGATACGCAGTATTTT
TRBV4-1	.	TRBJ1-2	TRBD1	CASSQSTGVSYGYTF	TGCGCCAGCAGCCAATCGACAGGGGTGAGCTATGGCTACACCTTC
TRBV2	.	TRBJ2-7	TRBD1	CASSGDSAYEQYF	TGTGCCAGCAGTGGGGACAGTGCCTACGAGCAGTACTTC
TRBV10-3	.	TRBJ1-1	TRBD1	CAIRAPGQGSTEAFF	TGTGCCATCAGAGCTCCGGGACAGGGGTCCACTGAAGCTTTCTTT
TRBV19	once	TRBJ2-3	TRBD2	CASSIEGLVGTQYF	TGTGCCAGTAGTATAGAGGGACTAGTGGGTACGCAGTATTTT
TRBV28	.	TRBJ1-4	.	CASREPTVGGVGEKLFF	TGTGCCAGCAGGGAGCCGACGGTGGGAGGGGTGGGTGAAAAACTGTTTTTT
TRBV6-5	.	TRBJ1-2	TRBD1	CASRRTGGVYGYTF	TGTGCCAGCAGAAGGACAGGGGGCGTCTATGGCTACACCTTC
TRBV4-1	.	TRBJ1-4	.	CASSPRQAWDEKLFF	TGCGCCAGCAGCCCCCGACAGGCTTGGGACGAAAAACTGTTTTTT